The rows below give T cell receptor beta chains drawn from one sample of a study of shared clonotypes between healthy human individuals. Only in-frame clones appear in the TCRdb table, and some are missing; sequencing was by immunoSEQ multiplex PCR. This sample yields about 2.1 million clones, of which over 85% are seen a single time; about 1.7% belongs to the top ten. Sequencing was performed on naive CD8+ T cells from PBMCs. These receptors were taken from a man younger than 30 in good health. Some clones in this sample may be carry-over from other donors' samples. The CDR3 runs from the conserved cysteine through the conserved F or W. A D gene is named only where the DNA matches it firmly. Clone size, where shown, is once, few, many, or a class for clones that have expanded.

size: once; V: TRBV27; D: .; J: TRBJ2-7; CDR3: CASSWGRTYEQYF; DNA: TGTGCCAGCAGTTGGGGCAGAACCTACGAGCAGTACTTC
size: .; V: TRBV18; D: TRBD2; J: TRBJ2-1; CDR3: CASSQGRAGGNEQFF; DNA: TGTGCCAGCTCACAGGGGCGAGCGGGAGGCAATGAGCAGTTCTTC
size: .; V: TRBV5-6; D: .; J: TRBJ2-1; CDR3: CASTFQSYNEQFF; DNA: TGTGCCAGCACCTTCCAATCCTACAATGAGCAGTTCTTC
size: .; V: TRBV25-1; D: .; J: TRBJ2-1; CDR3: CASSELKDTSNEQFF; DNA: TGTGCCAGCAGTGAATTGAAGGACACTTCCAATGAGCAGTTCTTC
size: .; V: TRBV29-1; D: TRBD2; J: TRBJ2-3; CDR3: CSVEGLAASTDTQYF; DNA: TGCAGCGTCGAGGGACTAGCGGCTAGCACAGATACGCAGTATTTT
size: .; V: TRBV9; D: TRBD2; J: TRBJ2-1; CDR3: CASTSGYWVDGGRGEQFF; DNA: TGTGCCAGCACTTCGGGTTATTGGGTCGATGGCGGGAGAGGCGAGCAGTTCTTC
size: .; V: TRBV18; D: TRBD2; J: TRBJ2-3; CDR3: CASSPLRESLDTQYF; DNA: TGTGCCAGCTCACCATTGCGGGAGAGTTTAGATACGCAGTATTTT
size: .; V: TRBV6-1; D: .; J: TRBJ1-1; CDR3: CASSEKLKNTEAFF; DNA: TGTGCCAGCAGTGAAAAGTTGAAGAACACTGAAGCTTTCTTT
size: .; V: TRBV5-4; D: .; J: TRBJ2-2; CDR3: CASSSRNANTGELFF; DNA: TGTGCCAGCAGTTCTAGGAATGCGAACACCGGGGAGCTGTTTTTT
size: .; V: TRBV5-5; D: TRBD2; J: TRBJ2-5; CDR3: CASSSILAGEEETQYF; DNA: TGTGCCAGCAGCTCGATCCTAGCGGGAGAGGAAGAGACCCAGTACTTC
size: .; V: TRBV7-3; D: .; J: TRBJ2-1; CDR3: CASSIGTLNNEQFF; DNA: TGTGCCAGCAGCATCGGGACTCTCAACAATGAGCAGTTCTTC
size: .; V: TRBV7-9; D: .; J: TRBJ2-1; CDR3: CASSLGANEQFF; DNA: TGTGCCAGCAGCTTAGGGGCCAATGAGCAGTTCTTC
size: .; V: TRBV11-2; D: .; J: TRBJ2-3; CDR3: CASSLGTEGPGTDTQYF; DNA: TGTGCCAGCAGCTTAGGAACAGAGGGCCCAGGCACAGATACGCAGTATTTT
size: .; V: TRBV7-6; D: .; J: TRBJ1-2; CDR3: CASSSTPSDLYGYTF; DNA: TGTGCCAGCAGCTCGACACCTTCCGACCTCTATGGCTACACCTTC
size: once; V: TRBV5-1; D: .; J: TRBJ1-1; CDR3: CASSLGRGEGTEAFF; DNA: TGCGCCAGCAGCTTGGGTCGGGGCGAAGGCACTGAAGCTTTCTTT
size: .; V: TRBV4-1; D: .; J: TRBJ2-7; CDR3: CASSQESTDLSYEQYF; DNA: TGCGCCAGCAGCCAAGAATCCACGGACCTCTCCTACGAGCAGTACTTC
size: .; V: TRBV7-8; D: TRBD2; J: TRBJ2-3; CDR3: CASSEGLAGVATDTQYF; DNA: TGTGCCAGCAGCGAGGGACTAGCGGGAGTAGCCACAGATACGCAGTATTTT
size: .; V: TRBV10-2; D: .; J: TRBJ2-7; CDR3: CASSDSAAYEQYF; DNA: TGCGCCAGCAGTGACTCGGCAGCCTACGAGCAGTACTTC
size: .; V: TRBV6-1; D: .; J: TRBJ1-1; CDR3: CASSEARSYTEAFF; DNA: TGTGCCAGCAGTGAAGCGCGGAGTTACACTGAAGCTTTCTTT
size: .; V: TRBV6-5; D: TRBD1; J: TRBJ1-1; CDR3: CASSDLQGNAEAFF; DNA: TGTGCCAGCAGCGACCTACAGGGGAACGCTGAAGCTTTCTTT
size: .; V: TRBV27; D: .; J: TRBJ1-2; CDR3: CASTPYLSEGHGYTF; DNA: TGTGCCAGCACCCCTTATCTCTCGGAGGGGCATGGCTACACCTTC
size: .; V: TRBV6-5; D: .; J: TRBJ1-1; CDR3: CASSYSDREMNTEAFF; DNA: TGTGCCAGCAGTTACTCGGATAGGGAAATGAACACTGAAGCTTTCTTT
size: .; V: TRBV9; D: TRBD2; J: TRBJ2-3; CDR3: CASSGLPGLAATDTQYF; DNA: TGTGCCAGCAGCGGACTCCCGGGACTAGCGGCTACAGATACGCAGTATTTT
size: once; V: TRBV7-9; D: TRBD1; J: TRBJ2-5; CDR3: CASSSPPDRGQTQYF; DNA: TGTGCCAGCAGCTCCCCCCCGGACAGGGGACAGACCCAGTACTTC
size: .; V: TRBV4-1; D: .; J: TRBJ2-1; CDR3: CASSPVGRNGNEQFF; DNA: TGCGCCAGCAGCCCAGTAGGGCGGAATGGCAATGAGCAGTTCTTC
size: .; V: TRBV28; D: TRBD1; J: TRBJ1-5; CDR3: CASSFWAGGAQPQHF; DNA: TGTGCCAGCAGTTTTTGGGCAGGGGGGGCTCAGCCCCAGCATTTT
size: .; V: TRBV30; D: .; J: TRBJ1-2; CDR3: CAWGPGLAWGYTF; DNA: TGTGCCTGGGGACCGGGACTCGCCTGGGGCTACACCTTC
size: .; V: TRBV11-2; D: .; J: TRBJ2-5; CDR3: CASSLAPGQETQYF; DNA: TGTGCCAGCAGCTTAGCGCCAGGGCAAGAGACCCAGTACTTC
size: .; V: TRBV27; D: .; J: TRBJ2-1; CDR3: CASSLIGDEQFF; DNA: TGTGCCAGCAGTTTAATTGGGGATGAGCAGTTCTTC